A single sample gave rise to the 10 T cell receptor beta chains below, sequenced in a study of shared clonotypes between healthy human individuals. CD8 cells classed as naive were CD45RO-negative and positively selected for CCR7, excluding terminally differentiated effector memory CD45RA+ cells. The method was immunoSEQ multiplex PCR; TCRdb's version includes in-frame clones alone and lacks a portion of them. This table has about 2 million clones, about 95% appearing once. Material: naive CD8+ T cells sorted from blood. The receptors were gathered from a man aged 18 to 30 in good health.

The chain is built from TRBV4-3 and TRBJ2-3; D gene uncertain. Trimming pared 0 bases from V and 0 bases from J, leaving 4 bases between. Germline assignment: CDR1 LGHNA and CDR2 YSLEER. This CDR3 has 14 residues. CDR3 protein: CASSQEISTDTQYF. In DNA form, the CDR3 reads TGCGCCAGCAGCCAAGAGATAAGCACAGATACGCAGTATTTT.

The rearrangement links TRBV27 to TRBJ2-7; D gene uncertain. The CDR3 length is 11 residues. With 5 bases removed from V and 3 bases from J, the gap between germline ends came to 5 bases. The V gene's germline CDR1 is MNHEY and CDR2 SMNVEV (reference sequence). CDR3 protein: CASSPHYEQYF. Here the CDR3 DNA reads TGTGCCAGCAGTCCCCACTACGAGCAGTACTTC.

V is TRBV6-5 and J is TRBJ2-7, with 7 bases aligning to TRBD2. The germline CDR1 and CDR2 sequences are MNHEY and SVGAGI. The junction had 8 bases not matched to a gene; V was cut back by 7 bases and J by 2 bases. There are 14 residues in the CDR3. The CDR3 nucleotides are TGTGCCAGCAAACTCAGCGGGGCGACCTACGAGCAGTACTTC. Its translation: CASKLSGATYEQYF.

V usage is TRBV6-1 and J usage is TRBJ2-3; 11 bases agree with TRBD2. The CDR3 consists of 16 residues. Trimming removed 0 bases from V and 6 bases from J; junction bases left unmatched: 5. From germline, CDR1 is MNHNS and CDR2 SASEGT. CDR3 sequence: CASSEALLAGGDTQYF. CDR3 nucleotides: TGTGCCAGCAGTGAAGCGCTTTTAGCGGGAGGGGATACGCAGTATTTT.

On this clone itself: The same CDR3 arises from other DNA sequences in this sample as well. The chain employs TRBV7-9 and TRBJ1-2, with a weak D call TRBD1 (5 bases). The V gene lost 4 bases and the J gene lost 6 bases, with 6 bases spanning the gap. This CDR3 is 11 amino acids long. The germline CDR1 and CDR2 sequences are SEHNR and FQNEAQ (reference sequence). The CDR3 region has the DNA TGTGCCAGCAGCTCAGGGAATGGCTACACCTTC. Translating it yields CASSSGNGYTF.

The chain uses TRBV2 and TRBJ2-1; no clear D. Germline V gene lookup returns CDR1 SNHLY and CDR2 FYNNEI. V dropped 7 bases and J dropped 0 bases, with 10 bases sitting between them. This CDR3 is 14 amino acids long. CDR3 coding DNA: TGTGCCAGCACATTTACTGGCTCCTACAATGAGCAGTTCTTC. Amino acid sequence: CASTFTGSYNEQFF.

The CDR3 bases are TGTGCCAGCAGTTTTTACACTAGCCACAATGAGCAGTTCTTC. It specifies CASSFYTSHNEQFF. The chain links TRBV27 to TRBJ2-1, with a tentative D call TRBD2 (6 bases). The CDR3 has 14 residues. Germline-derived CDR1 and CDR2 are MNHEY and SMNVEV (reference sequence). Trimming pared 3 bases from V and 5 bases from J, leaving 11 bases between.

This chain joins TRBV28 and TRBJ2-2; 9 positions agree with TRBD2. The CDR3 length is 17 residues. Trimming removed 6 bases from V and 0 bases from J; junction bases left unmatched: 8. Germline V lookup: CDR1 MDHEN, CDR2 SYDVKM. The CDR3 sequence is CASSPGLAFSNTGELFF. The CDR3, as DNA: TGTGCCAGCAGCCCTGGACTAGCGTTTTCGAACACCGGGGAGCTGTTTTTT.

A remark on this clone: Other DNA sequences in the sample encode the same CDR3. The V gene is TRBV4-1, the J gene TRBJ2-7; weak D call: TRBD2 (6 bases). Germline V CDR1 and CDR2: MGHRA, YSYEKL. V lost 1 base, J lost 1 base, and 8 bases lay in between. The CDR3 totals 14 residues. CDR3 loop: CASSQGLVSYEQYF. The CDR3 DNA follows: TGCGCCAGCAGCCAAGGACTAGTGTCCTACGAGCAGTACTTC.

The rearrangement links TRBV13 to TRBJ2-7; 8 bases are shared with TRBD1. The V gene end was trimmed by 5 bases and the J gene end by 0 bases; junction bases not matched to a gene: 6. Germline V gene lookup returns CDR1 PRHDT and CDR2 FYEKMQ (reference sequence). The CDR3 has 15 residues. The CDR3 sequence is CASSPGTGTSYEQYF. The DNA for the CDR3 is TGTGCCAGCAGCCCCGGGACAGGAACCTCCTACGAGCAGTACTTC.